The following is a TCR beta chain sequence with its context. This entry is derived from a study of blood T cell repertoires in COVID-19. About the research overall: Samples taken during acute and convalescent COVID-19 were collected in the United States, Italy and Spain.

Enrolled through a virtual design, the participants were between about 18 and 100 years of age and came from approximately 25 US areas. Sequencing used immunoSEQ multiplex PCR; TCRdb keeps in-frame clones, though not all of them. This sample has 300,000 to 400,000 clones, with approximately 88% found just once. Sequences were obtained from PBMCs or T cells enriched from blood (not recorded which). The sequence came from a woman in her twenties or thirties with acute COVID-19.

The CDR3 region has the DNA TGTGCCAGCAGTTACTCGAGAGGAGCTTATAATTCACCCCTCCACTTT. Amino acids: CASSYSRGAYNSPLHF. The V gene is TRBV6-5, the J gene TRBJ1-6; no clear D gene. The V end lost 0 bases, the J end lost 4 bases, and 10 bases lay between the germline ends. CDR1 MNHEY and CDR2 SVGAGI come from the germline V gene. The CDR3 has 16 amino acids.